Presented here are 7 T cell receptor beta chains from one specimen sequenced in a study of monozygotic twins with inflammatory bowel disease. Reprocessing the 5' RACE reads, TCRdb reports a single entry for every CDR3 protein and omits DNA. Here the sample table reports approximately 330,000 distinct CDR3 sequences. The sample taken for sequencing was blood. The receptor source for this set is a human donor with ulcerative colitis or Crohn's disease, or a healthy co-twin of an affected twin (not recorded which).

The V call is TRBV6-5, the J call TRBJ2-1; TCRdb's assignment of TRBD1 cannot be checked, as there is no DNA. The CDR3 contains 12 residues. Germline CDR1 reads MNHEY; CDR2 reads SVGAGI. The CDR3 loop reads CASRVRVDEQFF.

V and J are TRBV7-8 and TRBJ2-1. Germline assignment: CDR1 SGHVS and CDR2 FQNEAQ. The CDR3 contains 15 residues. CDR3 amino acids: CASSLGHTSYNEQFF.

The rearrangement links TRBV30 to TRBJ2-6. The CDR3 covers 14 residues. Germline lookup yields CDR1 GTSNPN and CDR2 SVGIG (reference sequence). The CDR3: CAWSERSGANVLTF.

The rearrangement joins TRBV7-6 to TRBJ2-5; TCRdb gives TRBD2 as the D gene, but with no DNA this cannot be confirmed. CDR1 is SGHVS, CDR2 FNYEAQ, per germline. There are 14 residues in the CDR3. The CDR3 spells CASRLLAGAQTQYF.

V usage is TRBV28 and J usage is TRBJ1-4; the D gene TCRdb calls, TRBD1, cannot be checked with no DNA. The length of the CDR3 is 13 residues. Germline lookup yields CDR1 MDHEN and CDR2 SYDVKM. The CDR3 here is CASKRGRGGKLFF.

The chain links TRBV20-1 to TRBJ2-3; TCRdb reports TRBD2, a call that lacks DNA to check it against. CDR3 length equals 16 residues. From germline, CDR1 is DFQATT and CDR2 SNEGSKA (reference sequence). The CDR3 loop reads CSARPGLAAGEDTQYF.

CDR3 residues: CASSRPTAGFNTGELFF. This sequence joins TRBV4-2 and TRBJ2-2; with no DNA, the TCRdb D assignment of TRBD2 cannot be verified. The CDR3 is 17 amino acids. The germline V gene has CDR1 LGHNA and CDR2 YNFKEQ.